Sequencing of this T cell receptor (beta chain) was carried out in a study of T-cell reconstitution after alpha-beta-depleted transplantation in children. Findings and limits, study-wide: One year after transplant, T-cell counts and diversity came mostly from newly produced T cells. About two months after transplant, alpha-beta T cells reportedly came from several hundred expanded graft clones.

Remarks on this clonotype: The antigen remains unidentified.

V was trimmed by 5 bases and J by 3 bases, leaving 17 bases between them. In germline, CDR1 is MNHEY, CDR2 SMNVEV (reference sequence). CDR3 length: 15 amino acids. Unique molecular identifiers were built into the TCRbeta library. TCRdb reprocessed the PCR reads via MiXCR and lists one record per CDR3 protein. This table has 250,000 to 400,000 distinct CDR3 sequences, 20% to 30% appearing once. The rearrangement joins TRBV27 to TRBJ2-7; D is perhaps TRBD1 (6 bases). This TCR came from a male patient younger than 18 who had a stem cell transplant for acute lymphoblastic leukemia, so the T cells may come from the graft donor. Material: PBMCs, mostly from graft donor cells, obtained 180 days after TCRalphabeta/CD19-depleted stem cell transplant. The CDR3 loop is CASSPRQGRFYEQYF. CDR3 in DNA: TGTGCCAGCAGTCCCCGGCAGGGGCGATTCTACGAGCAGTACTTC.